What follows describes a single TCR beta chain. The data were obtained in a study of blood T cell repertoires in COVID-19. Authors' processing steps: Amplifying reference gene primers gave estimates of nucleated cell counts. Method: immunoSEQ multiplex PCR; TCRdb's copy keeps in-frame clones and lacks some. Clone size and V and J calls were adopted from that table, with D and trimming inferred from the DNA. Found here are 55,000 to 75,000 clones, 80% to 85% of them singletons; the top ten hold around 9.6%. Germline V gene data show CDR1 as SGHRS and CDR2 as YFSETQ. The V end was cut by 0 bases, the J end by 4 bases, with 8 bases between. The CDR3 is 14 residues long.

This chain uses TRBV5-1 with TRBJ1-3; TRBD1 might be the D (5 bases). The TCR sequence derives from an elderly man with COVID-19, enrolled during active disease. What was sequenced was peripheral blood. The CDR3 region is CASSLDRTGNTIYF. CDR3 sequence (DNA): TGCGCCAGCAGCTTGGACAGGACCGGAAACACCATATATTTT.